These T cell receptor beta chains were read from a single sample in a study of blood T cells in healthy people across ages. TCRdb re-analysed the 5' RACE reads in MiXCR, keeping a single row per CDR3 protein. The data show 650,000 or so distinct CDR3 sequences, about 50% seen once. Sequenced input: blood. Receptor source: a woman aged 80 or older in good health. The conserved cysteine and the conserved F or W are not part of the CDR3 here.

V gene	J gene	CDR3 protein
TRBV28	TRBJ2-6	ASSIRRGEAGANVLT
TRBV20-1	TRBJ2-5	SARDWLAGERETQY
TRBV5-4	TRBJ2-7	ASSLSSGSSYEQY
TRBV5-1	TRBJ2-1	ASSSSGGGDEQF
TRBV5-1	TRBJ1-2	ASSLGQTRGYGYT
TRBV5-4	TRBJ2-1	ASSLGTPLATSYNEQF
TRBV12-3/TRBV12-4	TRBJ2-7	ASRVRSYEQY
TRBV7-2	TRBJ1-2	ASSPGGVESGYT
TRBV6-5	TRBJ1-5	ASRSGPGNQPQH
TRBV4-2	TRBJ2-1	ASSQDGGGRAGLNEQF
TRBV29-1	TRBJ2-1	SVLFASGGPNEQF
TRBV29-1	TRBJ1-2	SVGGGSVGYT
TRBV3-1	TRBJ1-2	ASSQDGRVYGYT
TRBV10-3	TRBJ2-1	AISGWTNNEQF
TRBV29-1	TRBJ2-5	SVETGIGETQY
TRBV7-8	TRBJ2-3	ASSAGLAVEEY
TRBV20-1	TRBJ1-1	SARFRGEAF
TRBV29-1	TRBJ1-1	SVALMGANTEAF
TRBV3-1	TRBJ2-5	ASTIASQETQY
TRBV2	TRBJ2-1	ASSETGWDNEQF
TRBV28	TRBJ1-2	ASSLQSRPRGYT
TRBV29-1	TRBJ1-2	SVGTNYGYT
TRBV12-3/TRBV12-4	TRBJ2-5	ASTEGLAGETQY
TRBV5-1	TRBJ2-7	ASSLAVSGFSYEQY
TRBV2	TRBJ2-1	AWWGGGYSEQF
TRBV30	.	AWKEDRVDEQY
TRBV5-1	TRBJ2-2	ASSNANTGELF
TRBV12-3/TRBV12-4	TRBJ1-5	ASSFGRATLHQPQH
TRBV3-1	TRBJ2-7	ASSRTQTSGGASSYEQY
TRBV25-1	TRBJ2-7	ASSESRLGDYEQY
TRBV7-3	TRBJ2-1	ASRPPLGDEQF
TRBV7-9	TRBJ2-1	ASRLGQKETQF
TRBV6-1	TRBJ1-4	ASSEGEKLF
TRBV7-2	TRBJ2-7	ASSLVGTSGYEKY
TRBV7-9	TRBJ2-1	ASSTMLGGEQF
TRBV29-1	TRBJ2-1	SGVRVNEQF
TRBV15	TRBJ2-6	ATSSSRTGPGANVLT
TRBV20-1	TRBJ2-3	SVHPTSGATETQY
TRBV4-2	TRBJ2-5	ASSQEGRGTNGEEQY
TRBV7-9	TRBJ1-1	ASILGGNTEAF
TRBV7-2	TRBJ1-6	ASSLRTGDSYNSPLH
TRBV7-6	TRBJ2-4	ASSLGSIAY
TRBV27	TRBJ2-4	ASSMGQGAREQY
TRBV20-1	.	SASAPGLTHEQY
TRBV20-1	TRBJ2-5	SATGLAGQQETQY
TRBV7-2	TRBJ1-1	ASSLVGHTNTEAF
TRBV5-1	TRBJ1-1	ASSLAWTGGAEAF
TRBV9	TRBJ2-5	ASSVGGTNFQETQY
TRBV29-1	TRBJ2-5	SVPVPARRETQY
TRBV9	TRBJ2-2	ASSPFAVNTGELF
TRBV4-3	TRBJ1-5	ASSQDKRQPQH
TRBV10-3	TRBJ2-3	ASHPQSGDPDTQY
TRBV5-1	TRBJ2-1	ASGYGLDNEQF